This TCR beta chain is drawn from a study of T cells in Graves' hyperthyroidism and ophthalmopathy. The CDR3 regions of TCR beta were amplified from RNA transcripts. First-round RT-PCR of the TCR CDR3 relied on the HTBI primer set. TCRdb called the multiplex PCR reads again in MiXCR, with one record for every CDR3 protein. This repertoire shows about 400,000 distinct CDR3 sequences, 15% to 17% found once; its top ten account for 13% to 15%. This clonotype was found a few times. There are 14 residues in the CDR3. CDR1 and CDR2 from the germline V gene are LNHNV and YYDKDF (reference sequence). V shed 5 bases and J shed 7 bases, with 15 bases lying between them.

The receptor was isolated from a young woman with Graves' hyperthyroidism. The chain uses TRBV15 and TRBJ2-1, with D tentatively TRBD2 (5 bases). The sample consisted of blood. The CDR3 here is CATSPPPGSNEQFF. In DNA, the CDR3 is TGTGCCACCAGCCCCCCTCCGGGGTCTAATGAGCAGTTCTTC.